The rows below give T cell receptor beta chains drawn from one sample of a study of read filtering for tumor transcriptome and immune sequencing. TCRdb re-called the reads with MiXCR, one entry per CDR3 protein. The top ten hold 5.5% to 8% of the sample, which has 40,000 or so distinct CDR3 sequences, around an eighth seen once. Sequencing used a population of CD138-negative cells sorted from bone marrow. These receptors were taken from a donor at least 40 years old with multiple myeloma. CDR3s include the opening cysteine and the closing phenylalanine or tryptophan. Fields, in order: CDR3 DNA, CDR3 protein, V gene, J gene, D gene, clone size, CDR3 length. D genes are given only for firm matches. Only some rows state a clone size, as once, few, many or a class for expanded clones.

TGTGCCAGCAGCTGGGGAGGGGGACAGAACACCGGGGAGCTGTTTTTT	CASSWGGGQNTGELFF	TRBV5-4	TRBJ2-2	NA	many	16
TGTGCCAGCAGGAAAACAGGGGGGCATGAGCAGTTCTTC	CASRKTGGHEQFF	TRBV6-5	TRBJ2-1	TRBD1	many	13
TGTGCCATAAGGGATACGCAGTATTTT	CAIRDTQYF	TRBV24-1	TRBJ2-3	NA	many	9
TGTGCCAGCAGCGTAAGCCGGGGCGAAGCTTTCTTT	CASSVSRGEAFF	TRBV11-3	TRBJ1-1	NA	NA	12
TGTGCCAGCAGCTTAGGGGGCAACAAGCAGTACTTC	CASSLGGNKQYF	TRBV11-2	TRBJ2-7	NA	medium-sized	12
TGTGCCAGCAGTTCACAGGGGCGAGGGACAGAGACCCAGTACTTC	CASSSQGRGTETQYF	TRBV12-3/TRBV12-4	TRBJ2-5	TRBD1	few	15
TGTGCCAGCAGTGGGGGGCAGATAGCACCCGGGGAGCTGTTTTTT	CASSGGQIAPGELFF	TRBV2	TRBJ2-2	NA	many	15
TGTGCCAGCAGCTTAGTCGCTTCATCGACTAGGGCAAGCTATGAGCAGTTCTTC	CASSLVASSTRASYEQFF	TRBV7-9	TRBJ2-1	NA	many	18
TGTGCCAGCAGCTCCGGACGGTTCACAGATACGCAGTATTTT	CASSSGRFTDTQYF	TRBV6-5	TRBJ2-3	NA	many	14
TGCGCCAGCAGCACCGGGACTAGCGGGGAGAGGCAGTTCTTC	CASSTGTSGERQFF	TRBV5-1	TRBJ2-1	TRBD2	many	14
TGCAGTGCACTGGACGGATACGAGCAGTACTTC	CSALDGYEQYF	TRBV20-1	TRBJ2-7	NA	few	11
TGCAGTGCTAGAAAAGCGGGGGGCCGCTTAACTTACAATGAGCAGTTCTTC	CSARKAGGRLTYNEQFF	TRBV20-1	TRBJ2-1	TRBD2	many	17
TGTGCCAGCAGTTTAGGGGGAAACATTCAGTACTTC	CASSLGGNIQYF	TRBV12-3/TRBV12-4	TRBJ2-4	NA	many	12
TGCGCCAGCAGCTTTTCCGAAGTGTCTTTGGAGACCCAGTACTTC	CASSFSEVSLETQYF	TRBV5-1	TRBJ2-5	NA	many	15
TGCAGCGTTGAAGGAGGAACCTGCTACAAGGAGCAGTTCTTC	CSVEGGTCYKEQFF	TRBV29-1	TRBJ2-1	NA	NA	14
TGTGCCAGCAGCCAACGGACGGGGGCATGGGAGCAGTACTTC	CASSQRTGAWEQYF	TRBV3-1	TRBJ2-7	NA	NA	14
TGTGCCAGCAGTTTTAGCGGGGGCCGGCTAGAGACCCAGTACTTC	CASSFSGGRLETQYF	TRBV12-3/TRBV12-4	TRBJ2-5	TRBD2	NA	15
TGCGCCAGCAGGTTCGAGCAGGGCCCGAACACCGGGGGGCTGTTTTTT	CASRFEQGPNTGGLFF	TRBV4-1	TRBJ2-2	NA	NA	16
TGCGCCAGCAGCTCCCAGAGGGGAGATTACAATGAGCAGTTCTTC	CASSSQRGDYNEQFF	TRBV5-1	TRBJ2-1	NA	many	15
TGTGCCAGCAGCCCCGATTTGGGCGAGACACCCTACGAGCAGTACTTC	CASSPDLGETPYEQYF	TRBV11-2	TRBJ2-7	NA	many	16
TGTGCTAGTGGCGGCGTAGGGTTGAACACTGAAGCTTTCTTT	CASGGVGLNTEAFF	TRBV12-5	TRBJ1-1	NA	many	14
TGTGCCAGCAGTTTGGACAGGGGGGGTCCCTACGAGCAGTACTTC	CASSLDRGGPYEQYF	TRBV12-3/TRBV12-4	TRBJ2-7	TRBD1	many	15
TGTGCCAGCAGCTTAGGGATCGCCTCTGGGGCCAACGTCCTGACTTTC	CASSLGIASGANVLTF	TRBV7-8	TRBJ2-6	NA	many	16
TGCGCCAGCAGCTCCGACAGGGAAGGAGCTTTCTTT	CASSSDREGAFF	TRBV5-1	TRBJ1-1	TRBD1	many	12
TGTGCCAGCAGCTTAACGGGAACGAGCACCGGGGAGCTGTTTTTT	CASSLTGTSTGELFF	TRBV7-6	TRBJ2-2	NA	NA	15
TGCGCCAGCAGCCAACCCACGGACAGGGTTCTGTTTTTT	CASSQPTDRVLFF	TRBV4-1	TRBJ1-4	TRBD1	few	13
TGCGCCAGCAGCCAAGATCGGGACCGACCCAACTTC	CASSQDRDRPNF	TRBV4-1	TRBJ2-7	NA	many	12
TGCAGTGCTACCCGGGGCGGTAGCAATCAGCCCCAGCATTTT	CSATRGGSNQPQHF	TRBV20-1	TRBJ1-5	NA	NA	14
TGTGCCAGCAGCCGAGACTCCCACGAGCAGTACTTC	CASSRDSHEQYF	TRBV5-4	TRBJ2-7	NA	many	12
TGTGCCAGCAGTTTAAGACCCTCGTATCAGTACTTC	CASSLRPSYQYF	TRBV28	TRBJ2-5	NA	many	12
TGTGCCAGCAGCTTCGGGAGATCCAACGTCCTGACTTTC	CASSFGRSNVLTF	TRBV5-6	TRBJ2-6	NA	many	13
TGTGCCAGCAGCTCCCGGGGGGGGAATCAGCCCCAGCATTTT	CASSSRGGNQPQHF	TRBV7-3	TRBJ1-5	NA	many	14
TGTGCCAGCAGCGTAGAGGACAGGGCGGCCACTGAAGCTTTCTTT	CASSVEDRAATEAFF	TRBV9	TRBJ1-1	TRBD1	medium-sized	15
TGTGCCAGCTCACCACCCCCAGGAGGGGAGGCCCAGTACTTC	CASSPPPGGEAQYF	TRBV18	TRBJ2-5	NA	many	14
TGTGCTAGCAGCACAGGACAGCGGGATACGCAGTATTTT	CASSTGQRDTQYF	TRBV7-7	TRBJ2-3	NA	many	13
TGTGCCAGCAGCTTCGATACTAGCGGCGCAGATACGCAGTATTTT	CASSFDTSGADTQYF	TRBV7-9	TRBJ2-3	TRBD2	many	15
TGTGTCAGCAGTGAAATTGGGGGTCGTCCGAGTCCTGGGGAGCAGTGCTTC	CVSSEIGGRPSPGEQCF	TRBV25-1	TRBJ2-7	NA	NA	17
TGCGCCAGCAGCCCGGCCGGACGGAACACTGAAGCTTTCTTT	CASSPAGRNTEAFF	TRBV5-1	TRBJ1-1	NA	many	14
TGTGCCAGCGGGGGGACAGGGGAATCAGAGACCCAGTACTTC	CASGGTGESETQYF	TRBV6-1	TRBJ2-5	TRBD1	many	14
TGTGCCAGCAGCTTAGCGCAAGGGGGACTTGGAAAGCAGTACTTC	CASSLAQGGLGKQYF	TRBV7-2	TRBJ2-7	NA	many	15
TGTGCCAGCAGTTCTCGGACACATGGGGCACTAGCGGGAGGAAACAATGAGCAGTTCTTC	CASSSRTHGALAGGNNEQFF	TRBV27	TRBJ2-1	TRBD2	few	20
TGTGCCAGCTCACCAGGGCAGCTTGACTACGAGCAGTACTTC	CASSPGQLDYEQYF	TRBV18	TRBJ2-7	NA	NA	14